This T cell receptor beta chain was observed in a study of cytomegalovirus exposure and HLA in healthy donors. Per germline, CDR1 SGHDT and CDR2 YYEEEE. The V and J ends lost 4 bases and 5 bases, in that order; junction bases with no gene match: 8. The CDR3 contains 14 residues. A remark on this clone: The antigen is not known.

The study, taken as a whole, reports: For TCR beta chains, V- and J-gene trimming was later linked to a missense DCLRE1C variant.

The PCR employed 60 Vbeta primers together with 13 Jbeta primers. Repertoires were generated with immunoSEQ multiplex PCR, while TCRdb's copy carries only in-frame clones and drops some. The data show 150,000 to 200,000 clones, with 77% seen just once and around 2.2% held by the top ten. The chain is built from TRBV5-6 and TRBJ1-1, with 7 bases that match TRBD1. Source material: PBMCs. This TCR derives from a man between 50 and 59 years old in good health and CMV-seropositive. The CDR3 loop reads CASSLGQKMTEAFF. DNA for the CDR3: TGTGCCAGCAGCCTGGGACAGAAAATGACTGAAGCTTTCTTT.